This passage covers 16 T cell receptor beta chains from one sample sequenced in a study of neurological immune-mediated disorders. TCRdb re-analysed the 5' RACE reads in MiXCR, keeping a single row per CDR3 protein. The sample contains tens of thousands of distinct CDR3 sequences, 2.5% to 3% of which appear only once. Sequencing input: PBMCs. The receptors originated from a woman in her thirties with multiple sclerosis.

As for this clonotype: This clone may be a read error of a much larger clone one base away. This chain links TRBV5-1 with TRBJ2-3; D gene uncertain. V gave up 0 bases and J gave up 1 base, with 12 bases separating them. This CDR3 is built from 16 residues. The germline V gene encodes CDR1 SGHRS and CDR2 YFSETQ. CDR3 sequence: CASSLDGRSRTDTQYF. For the CDR3, the DNA is TGCGCCAGCAGCTTGGACGGGCGGTCCCGCACAGATACGCAGTATTTT.

This clonotype was seen at least ten times. The V gene is TRBV7-2, the J gene TRBJ2-3; D not resolved. The V end was cut by 5 bases, the J end by 2 bases, with 11 bases between. CDR3 length: 14 residues. Germline lookup yields CDR1 SGHTA and CDR2 FQGNSA. CDR3 nucleotide sequence: TGTGCCAGCAGCATTGAGAGGCACACAGATACGCAGTATTTT. Translating gives CASSIERHTDTQYF.

J is TRBJ2-7 and V is TRBV5-1; D call uncertain. This CDR3 has 14 residues. The V end was cut by 5 bases, the J end by 7 bases, with 19 bases between. CDR1 is SGHRS, CDR2 YFSETQ, per germline. The CDR3 sequence is CASSVSDLYNEQYF. The CDR3 region has the DNA TGCGCCAGCAGTGTCTCAGATCTATATAATGAGCAGTACTTC.

This clonotype was seen more than once but under ten times. The V and J genes are TRBV7-9 and TRBJ2-7, with 10 bases aligning to TRBD2. The V gene end was trimmed by 4 bases and the J gene end by 6 bases; junction bases not matched to a gene: 6. This CDR3 comprises 14 residues. In germline, CDR1 is SEHNR, CDR2 FQNEAQ (reference sequence). This CDR3 is CASSYVGTSVEQYF. The CDR3 DNA is TGTGCCAGCAGCTACGTCGGGACTAGCGTCGAGCAGTACTTC.

This clonotype showed up many times. The V call is TRBV20-1, the J call TRBJ2-1, with unresolved D. The germline V gene encodes CDR1 DFQATT and CDR2 SNEGSKA (reference sequence). This CDR3 contains 14 residues. The V gene lost 1 base and the J gene lost 0 bases, with 7 bases spanning the gap. The CDR3 spells CSARVLDSYNEQFF. The CDR3 DNA reads TGCAGTGCTAGAGTTCTCGACTCCTACAATGAGCAGTTCTTC.

This clonotype was counted many times. V usage is TRBV6-5 and J usage is TRBJ2-7; 7 positions agree with TRBD2. The CDR3 loop spans 13 amino acids. Germline CDR1 MNHEY, CDR2 SVGAGI. V shed 2 bases, J shed 5 bases, and the junction held 3 bases outside the gene matches. The CDR3 reads CASSYRGEHEQYF. The CDR3 nucleotides are TGTGCCAGCAGTTACCGGGGGGAACACGAGCAGTACTTC.

This clonotype was seen only a few times. The CDR3 loop reads CASSIAGPGGTEAFF. For the CDR3, the DNA is TGTGCCAGTAGTATAGCAGGCCCAGGGGGCACTGAAGCTTTCTTT. The chain combines TRBV19 with TRBJ1-1, with 7 nucleotides matching TRBD1. The length of the CDR3 is 15 residues. J gave up 4 bases and V 1 base, and 6 bases lay outside the gene matches. From germline, CDR1 is LNHDA and CDR2 SQIVND (reference sequence).

This clonotype was detected many times. The chain couples TRBV7-2 to TRBJ1-2, with a tentative D call TRBD1 (5 bases). Per the germline V gene, CDR1 is SGHTA and CDR2 is FQGNSA. The CDR3 extends over 12 amino acids. Trimming left V 1 base short and J 9 bases short, with 9 bases between. The CDR3 region is CASSLDLGRYTF. CDR3 DNA sequence: TGTGCCAGCAGCTTAGACCTGGGGCGCTACACCTTC.

This clonotype has ten or more counts. V is TRBV6-2 or TRBV6-3 and J is TRBJ1-2; D call uncertain. V was pared by 7 bases and J by 9 bases, with 18 bases between. Germline V gives CDR1 MNHEY, CDR2 SVGEGT. CDR3 length: 13 amino acids. CDR3 sequence (DNA): TGTGCCAGCACCCCCGCGGGGTACTTGCGCTACACCTTC. Translation gives CASTPAGYLRYTF.

Ten or more counts support this clonotype. The chain uses TRBV20-1 and TRBJ1-1; D is unresolved. CDR3 size: 18 residues. Deletions cut 4 bases from V and 0 bases from J, with 24 bases between. Per the germline V gene, CDR1 is DFQATT and CDR2 is SNEGSKA (reference sequence). The CDR3 loop is CSAMSSLILQSMNTEAFF. The CDR3, as DNA: TGCAGTGCTATGAGTTCTCTTATTTTACAAAGCATGAACACTGAAGCTTTCTTT.

With respect to this clonotype: A read error is possible here, since a much larger clone lies one base away. CDR3 region: CSFGRGATQYF. The CDR3, as DNA: TGCAGCTTTGGGAGAGGAGCGACCCAGTACTTC. The chain is built from TRBV20-1 and TRBJ2-5, with D perhaps matching TRBD2 (5 bases). The CDR3 loop spans 11 amino acids. The V gene's germline CDR1 is DFQATT and CDR2 SNEGSKA (reference sequence).

There are many counts of this clonotype. The rearrangement uses TRBV5-6 and TRBJ2-2, with TRBD1 matching 7 bases. The germline V gene encodes CDR1 SGHDT and CDR2 YYEEEE. J gave up 3 bases and V 0 bases, and 2 bases lay outside the gene matches. CDR3 length: 15 amino acids. The CDR3 protein is CASSLGGTDTGELFF. In nucleotides, the CDR3 is TGTGCCAGCAGCTTGGGGGGGACAGACACCGGGGAGCTGTTTTTT.

This clonotype was counted many times. The chain links TRBV25-1 to TRBJ2-5; unclear D gene. The CDR3 spans 11 residues. Germline lookup yields CDR1 MGHDK and CDR2 SYGVNS. V was cut by 5 bases and J by 5 bases, with 6 bases left in between. The chain's CDR3 is CASSHAETQYF. In DNA, the CDR3 is TGTGCCAGCAGTCACGCGGAGACCCAGTACTTC.

This clonotype showed up many times. This sequence joins TRBV29-1 and TRBJ2-7; 12 bases map to TRBD2. V dropped 6 bases and J dropped 0; count of bases not matched to a gene: 3. The CDR3 contains 14 residues. Germline loops: CDR1 SQVTM, CDR2 ANQGSEA. CDR3 sequence (DNA): TGCAGCGTCACGGGACTAGCGGGCTCCTACGAGCAGTACTTC. As protein: CSVTGLAGSYEQYF.

The genes are TRBV5-1 and TRBJ2-1; D gene uncertain. This CDR3 has 14 amino acids. CDR1 SGHRS and CDR2 YFSETQ come from the germline V gene. The germline V and J ends were trimmed by 4 bases and 0 bases, with 8 bases remaining between them. The DNA for the CDR3 is TGCGCCAGCAGCGACGAACCCTCCTACAATGAGCAGTTCTTC. It specifies CASSDEPSYNEQFF.

This clonotype was counted many times. The V call is TRBV5-1, the J call TRBJ2-3, with 8 bases that match TRBD1. V dropped 4 bases and J dropped 4; count of bases not matched to a gene: 5. This CDR3 is built from 14 residues. CDR1 and CDR2 from the germline V gene are SGHRS and YFSETQ. The CDR3: CASSQTGVPDTQYF. The CDR3 DNA sequence: TGCGCCAGCAGCCAGACAGGGGTCCCAGATACGCAGTATTTT.